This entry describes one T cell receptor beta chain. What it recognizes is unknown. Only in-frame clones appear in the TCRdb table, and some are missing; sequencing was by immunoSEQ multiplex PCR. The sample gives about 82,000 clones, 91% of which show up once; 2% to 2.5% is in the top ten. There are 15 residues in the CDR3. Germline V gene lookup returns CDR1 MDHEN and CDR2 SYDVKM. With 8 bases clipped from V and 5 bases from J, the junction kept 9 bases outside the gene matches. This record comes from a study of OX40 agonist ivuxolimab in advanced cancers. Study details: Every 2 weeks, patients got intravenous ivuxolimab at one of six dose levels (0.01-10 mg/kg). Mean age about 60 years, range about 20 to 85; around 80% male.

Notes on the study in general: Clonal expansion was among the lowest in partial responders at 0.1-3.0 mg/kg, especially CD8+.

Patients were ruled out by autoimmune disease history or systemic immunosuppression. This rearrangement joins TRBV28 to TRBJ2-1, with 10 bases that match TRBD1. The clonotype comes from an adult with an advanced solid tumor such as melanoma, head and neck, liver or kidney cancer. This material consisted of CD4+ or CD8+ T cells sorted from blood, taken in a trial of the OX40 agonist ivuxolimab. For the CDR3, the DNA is TGTGCCAGCCTCCCCACCGGGACAGGGGACAATGAGCAGTTCTTC. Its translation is CASLPTGTGDNEQFF.